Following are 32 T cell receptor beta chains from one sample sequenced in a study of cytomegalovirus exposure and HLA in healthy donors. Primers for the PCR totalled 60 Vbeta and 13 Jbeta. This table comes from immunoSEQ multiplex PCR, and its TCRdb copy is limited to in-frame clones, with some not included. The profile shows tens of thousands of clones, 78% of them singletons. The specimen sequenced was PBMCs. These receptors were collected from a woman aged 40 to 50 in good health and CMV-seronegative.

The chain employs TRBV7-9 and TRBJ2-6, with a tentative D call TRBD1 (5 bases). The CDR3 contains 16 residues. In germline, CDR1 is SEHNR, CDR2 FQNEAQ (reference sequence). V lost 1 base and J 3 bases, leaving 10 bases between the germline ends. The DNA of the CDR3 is TGTGCCAGCAGCTTAGGGTGGGGCGGTGGGGCCAACGTCCTGACTTTC. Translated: CASSLGWGGGANVLTF.

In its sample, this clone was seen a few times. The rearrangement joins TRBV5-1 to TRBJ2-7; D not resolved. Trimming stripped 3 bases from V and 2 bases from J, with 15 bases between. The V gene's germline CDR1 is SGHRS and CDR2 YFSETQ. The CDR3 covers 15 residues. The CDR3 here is CASSSTLTLPYEQYF. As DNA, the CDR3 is TGCGCCAGCAGCTCAACATTGACATTGCCCTACGAGCAGTACTTC.

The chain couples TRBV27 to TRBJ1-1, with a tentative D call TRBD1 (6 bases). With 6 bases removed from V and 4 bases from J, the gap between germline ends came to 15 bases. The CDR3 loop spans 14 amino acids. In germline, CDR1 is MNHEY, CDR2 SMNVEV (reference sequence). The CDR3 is CASRGGGGGTEAFF. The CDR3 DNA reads TGTGCCAGCAGAGGGGGGGGAGGGGGCACTGAAGCTTTCTTT.

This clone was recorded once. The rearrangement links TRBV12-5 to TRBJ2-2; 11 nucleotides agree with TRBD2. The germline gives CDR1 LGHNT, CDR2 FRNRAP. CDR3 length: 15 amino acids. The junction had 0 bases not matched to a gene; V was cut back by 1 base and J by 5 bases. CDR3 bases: TGTGCTAGTGGTTTGGGACTAGCGGGGACCGGGGAGCTGTTTTTT. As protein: CASGLGLAGTGELFF.

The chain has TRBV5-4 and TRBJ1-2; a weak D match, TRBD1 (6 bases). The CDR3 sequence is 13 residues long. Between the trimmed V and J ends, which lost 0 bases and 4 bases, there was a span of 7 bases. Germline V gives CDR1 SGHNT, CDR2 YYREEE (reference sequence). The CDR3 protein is CASSLDRAYGYTF. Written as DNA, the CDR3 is TGTGCCAGCAGCTTGGACAGGGCCTATGGCTACACCTTC.

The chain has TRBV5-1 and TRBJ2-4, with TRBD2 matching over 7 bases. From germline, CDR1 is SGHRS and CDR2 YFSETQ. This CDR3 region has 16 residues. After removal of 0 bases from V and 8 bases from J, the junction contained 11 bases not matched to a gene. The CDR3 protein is CASSLDGGRKLDIQYF. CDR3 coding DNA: TGCGCCAGCAGCTTGGATGGCGGGAGAAAATTAGACATTCAGTACTTC.

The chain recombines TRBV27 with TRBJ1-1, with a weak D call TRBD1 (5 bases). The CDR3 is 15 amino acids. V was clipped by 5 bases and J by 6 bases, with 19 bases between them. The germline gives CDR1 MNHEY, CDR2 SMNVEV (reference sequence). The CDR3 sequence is CASSIGAWGGAEAFF. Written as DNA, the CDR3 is TGTGCCAGCAGTATAGGGGCGTGGGGAGGTGCTGAAGCTTTCTTT.

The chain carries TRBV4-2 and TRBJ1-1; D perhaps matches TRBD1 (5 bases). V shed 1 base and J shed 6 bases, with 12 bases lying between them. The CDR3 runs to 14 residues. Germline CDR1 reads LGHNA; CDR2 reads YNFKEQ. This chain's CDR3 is CASSQGSGIPEAFF. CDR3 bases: TGTGCCAGCAGCCAAGGATCAGGGATACCTGAAGCTTTCTTT.

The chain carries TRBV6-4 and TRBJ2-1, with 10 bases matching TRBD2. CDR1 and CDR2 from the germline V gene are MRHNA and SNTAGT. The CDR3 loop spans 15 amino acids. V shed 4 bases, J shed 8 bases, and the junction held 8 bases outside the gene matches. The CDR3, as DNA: TGTGCCAGCAGTGCAGTAGCGGGAGGAGTCGATGAGCAGTTCTTC. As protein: CASSAVAGGVDEQFF.

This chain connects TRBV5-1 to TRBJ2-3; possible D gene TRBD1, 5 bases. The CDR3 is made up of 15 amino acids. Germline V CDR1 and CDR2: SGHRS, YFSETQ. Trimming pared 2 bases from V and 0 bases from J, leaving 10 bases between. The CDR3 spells CASSLGAFSTDTQYF. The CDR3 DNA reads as TGCGCCAGCAGCTTAGGGGCATTTAGCACAGATACGCAGTATTTT.

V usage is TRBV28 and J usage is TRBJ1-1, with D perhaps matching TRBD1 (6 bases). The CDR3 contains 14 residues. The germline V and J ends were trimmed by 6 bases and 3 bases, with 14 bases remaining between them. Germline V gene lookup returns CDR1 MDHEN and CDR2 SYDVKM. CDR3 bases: TGTGCCAGCAGGAGGTTGGGGGCGGACACTGAAGCTTTCTTT. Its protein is CASRRLGADTEAFF.

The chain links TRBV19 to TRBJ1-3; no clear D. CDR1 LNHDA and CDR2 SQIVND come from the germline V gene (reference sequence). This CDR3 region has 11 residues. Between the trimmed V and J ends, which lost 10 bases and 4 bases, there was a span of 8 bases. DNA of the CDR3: TGTGCCACTCCCCCCGGAAACACCATATATTTT. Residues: CATPPGNTIYF. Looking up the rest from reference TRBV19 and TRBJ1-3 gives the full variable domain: DGGITQSPKYLFRKEGQNVTLSCEQNLNHDAMYWYRQDPGQGLRLIYYSQIVNDFQKGDIAEGYSVSREKKESFPLTVTSAQKNPTAFYLCATPPGNTIYFGEGSWLTVV.

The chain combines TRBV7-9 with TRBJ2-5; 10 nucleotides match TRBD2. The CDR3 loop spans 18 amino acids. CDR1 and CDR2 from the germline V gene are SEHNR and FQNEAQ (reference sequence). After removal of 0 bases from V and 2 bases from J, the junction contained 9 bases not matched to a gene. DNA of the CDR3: TGTGCCAGCAGCTTAGCCATCCGGACTAGCGGACGACAAGAGACCCAGTACTTC. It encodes CASSLAIRTSGRQETQYF.

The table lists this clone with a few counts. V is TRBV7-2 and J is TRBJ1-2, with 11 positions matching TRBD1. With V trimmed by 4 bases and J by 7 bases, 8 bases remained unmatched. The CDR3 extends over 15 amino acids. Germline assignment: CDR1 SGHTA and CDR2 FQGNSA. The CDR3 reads CASSSAVGTGGGYTF. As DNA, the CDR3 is TGTGCCAGCAGCTCCGCCGTTGGGACAGGGGGTGGCTACACCTTC.

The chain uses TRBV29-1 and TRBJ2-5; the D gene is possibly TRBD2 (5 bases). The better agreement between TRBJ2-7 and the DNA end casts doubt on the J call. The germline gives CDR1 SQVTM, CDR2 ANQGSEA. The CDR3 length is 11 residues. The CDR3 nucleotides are TGCAGCGTCGCCCGGGACTACGAGCAGTACTTC. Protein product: CSVARDYEQYF.

DNA of the CDR3: TGCGCCAGCAGCTTGGAGCGGTACAATGAGCAGTTCTTC. Protein sequence: CASSLERYNEQFF. The chain has TRBV5-1 and TRBJ2-1; TRBD2 might be the D (5 bases). Germline V CDR1 and CDR2: SGHRS, YFSETQ. Trimming stripped 0 bases from V and 4 bases from J, with 5 bases between. The CDR3 extends over 13 amino acids.

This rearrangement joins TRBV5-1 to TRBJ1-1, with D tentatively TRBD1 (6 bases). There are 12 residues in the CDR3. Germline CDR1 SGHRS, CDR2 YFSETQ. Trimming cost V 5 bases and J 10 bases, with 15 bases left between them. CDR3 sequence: CASSLGQSRAFF. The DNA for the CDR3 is TGCGCCAGCAGTCTCGGACAGTCAAGAGCTTTCTTT.

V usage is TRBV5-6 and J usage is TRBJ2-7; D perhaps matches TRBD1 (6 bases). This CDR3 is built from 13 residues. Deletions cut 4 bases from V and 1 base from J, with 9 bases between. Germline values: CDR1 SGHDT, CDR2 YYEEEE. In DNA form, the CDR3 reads TGTGCCAGCAGCCGACAGGATTCCTACGAGCAGTACTTC. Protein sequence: CASSRQDSYEQYF.

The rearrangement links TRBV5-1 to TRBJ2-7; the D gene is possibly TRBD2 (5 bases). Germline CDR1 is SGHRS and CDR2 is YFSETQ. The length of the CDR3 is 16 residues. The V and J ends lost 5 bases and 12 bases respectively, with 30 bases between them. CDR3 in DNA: TGCGCCAGCAGAACATCTCCCCGGTGGACTGACCTCAGGCGGTACTTC. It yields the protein CASRTSPRWTDLRRYF. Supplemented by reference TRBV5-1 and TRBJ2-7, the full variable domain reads KAGVTQTPRYLIKTRGQQVTLSCSPISGHRSVSWYQQTPGQGLQFLFEYFSETQRNKGNFPGRFSGRQFSNSRSEMNVSTLELGDSALYLCASRTSPRWTDLRRYFGPGTRLTVT.

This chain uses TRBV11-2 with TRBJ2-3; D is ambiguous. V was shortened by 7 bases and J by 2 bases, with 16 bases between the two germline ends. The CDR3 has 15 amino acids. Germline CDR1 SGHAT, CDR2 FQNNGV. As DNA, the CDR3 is TGTGCCAGCACCCCGCGAGGCTTTAACACAGATACGCAGTATTTT. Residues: CASTPRGFNTDTQYF.

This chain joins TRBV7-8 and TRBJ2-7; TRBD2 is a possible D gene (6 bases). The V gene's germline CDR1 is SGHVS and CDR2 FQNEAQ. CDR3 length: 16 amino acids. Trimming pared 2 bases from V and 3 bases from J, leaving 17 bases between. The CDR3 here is CASSLYGGLVNYEQYF. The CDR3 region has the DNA TGTGCCAGCAGCTTATATGGGGGACTGGTAAACTACGAGCAGTACTTC.

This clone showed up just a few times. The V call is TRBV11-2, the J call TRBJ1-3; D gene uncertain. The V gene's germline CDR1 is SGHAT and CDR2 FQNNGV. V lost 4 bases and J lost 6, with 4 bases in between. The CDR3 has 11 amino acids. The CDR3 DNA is TGTGCCAGCAGCTCCCAAAACACCATATATTTT. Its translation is CASSSQNTIYF.

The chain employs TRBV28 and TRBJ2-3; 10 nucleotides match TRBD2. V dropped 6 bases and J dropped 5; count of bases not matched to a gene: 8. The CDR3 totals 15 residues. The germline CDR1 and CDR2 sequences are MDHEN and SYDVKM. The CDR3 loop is CASRQAGGPRDTQYF. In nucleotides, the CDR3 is TGTGCCAGCAGGCAAGCGGGAGGGCCAAGAGATACGCAGTATTTT.

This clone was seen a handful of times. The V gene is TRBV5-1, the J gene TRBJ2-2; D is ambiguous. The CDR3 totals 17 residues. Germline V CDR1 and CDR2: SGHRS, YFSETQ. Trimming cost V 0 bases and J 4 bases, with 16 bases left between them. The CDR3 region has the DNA TGCGCCAGCAGCTTGGTGGTCCCGGGTGTGGGCACCGGGGAGCTGTTTTTT. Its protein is CASSLVVPGVGTGELFF.

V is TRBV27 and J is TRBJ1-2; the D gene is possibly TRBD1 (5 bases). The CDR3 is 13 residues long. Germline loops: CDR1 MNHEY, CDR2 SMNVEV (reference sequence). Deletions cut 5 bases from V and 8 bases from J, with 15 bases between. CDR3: CASSPVGGGGYTF. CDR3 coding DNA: TGTGCCAGCAGTCCTGTAGGCGGGGGAGGCTACACCTTC.

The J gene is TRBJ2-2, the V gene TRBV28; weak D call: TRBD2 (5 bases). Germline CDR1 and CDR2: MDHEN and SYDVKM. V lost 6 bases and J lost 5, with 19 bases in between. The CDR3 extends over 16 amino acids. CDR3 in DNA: TGTGCCAGCAGCCCCCCGGTTGGAGGCCTTACCGGGGAGCTGTTTTTT. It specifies CASSPPVGGLTGELFF.

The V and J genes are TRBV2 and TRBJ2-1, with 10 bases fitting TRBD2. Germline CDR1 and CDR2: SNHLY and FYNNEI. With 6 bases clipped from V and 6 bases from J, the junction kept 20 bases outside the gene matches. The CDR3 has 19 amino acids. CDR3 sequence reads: CASREFVLAGARSFNEQFF. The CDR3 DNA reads TGTGCCAGCAGGGAGTTCGTGCTAGCGGGAGCCAGGTCGTTCAATGAGCAGTTCTTC. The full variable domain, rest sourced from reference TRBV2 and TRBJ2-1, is EPEVTQTPSHQVTQMGQEVILRCVPISNHLYFYWYRQILGQKVEFLVSFYNNEISEKSEIFDDQFSVERPDGSNFTLKIRSTKLEDSAMYFCASREFVLAGARSFNEQFFGPGTRLTVL.

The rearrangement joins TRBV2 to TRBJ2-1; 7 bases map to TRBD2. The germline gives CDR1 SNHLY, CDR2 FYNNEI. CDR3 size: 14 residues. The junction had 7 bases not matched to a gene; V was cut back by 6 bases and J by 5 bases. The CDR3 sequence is CASRLASGNNEQFF. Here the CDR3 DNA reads TGTGCCAGCAGGTTGGCTAGCGGAAACAATGAGCAGTTCTTC.

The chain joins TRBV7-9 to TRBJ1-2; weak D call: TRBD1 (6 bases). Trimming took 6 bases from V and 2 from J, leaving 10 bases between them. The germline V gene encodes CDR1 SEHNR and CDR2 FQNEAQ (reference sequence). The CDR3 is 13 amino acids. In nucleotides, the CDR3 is TGTGCCAGCAGTTTACAGGGAAACTATGGCTACACCTTC. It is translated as CASSLQGNYGYTF.

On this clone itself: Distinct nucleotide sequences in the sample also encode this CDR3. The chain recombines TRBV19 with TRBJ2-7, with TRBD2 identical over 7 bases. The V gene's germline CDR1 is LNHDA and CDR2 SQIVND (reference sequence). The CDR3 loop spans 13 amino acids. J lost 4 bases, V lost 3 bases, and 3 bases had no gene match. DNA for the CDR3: TGTGCCAGTAGTATCGGGACTAAGTACGAGCAGTACTTC. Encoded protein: CASSIGTKYEQYF.

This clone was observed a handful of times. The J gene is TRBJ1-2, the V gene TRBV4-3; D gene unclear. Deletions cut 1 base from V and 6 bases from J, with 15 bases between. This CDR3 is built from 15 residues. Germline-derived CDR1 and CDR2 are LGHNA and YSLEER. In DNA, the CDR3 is TGCGCCAGCAGCCAAGTCACATATCCAGGCCATGGCTACACCTTC. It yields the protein CASSQVTYPGHGYTF.

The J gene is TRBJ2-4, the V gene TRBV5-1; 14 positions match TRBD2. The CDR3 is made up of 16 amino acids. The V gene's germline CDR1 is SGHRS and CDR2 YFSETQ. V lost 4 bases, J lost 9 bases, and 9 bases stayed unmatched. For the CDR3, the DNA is TGCGCCAGCAGCCCAGGGACTAGCGGGAGACAGGGCATTCAGTACTTC. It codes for CASSPGTSGRQGIQYF.